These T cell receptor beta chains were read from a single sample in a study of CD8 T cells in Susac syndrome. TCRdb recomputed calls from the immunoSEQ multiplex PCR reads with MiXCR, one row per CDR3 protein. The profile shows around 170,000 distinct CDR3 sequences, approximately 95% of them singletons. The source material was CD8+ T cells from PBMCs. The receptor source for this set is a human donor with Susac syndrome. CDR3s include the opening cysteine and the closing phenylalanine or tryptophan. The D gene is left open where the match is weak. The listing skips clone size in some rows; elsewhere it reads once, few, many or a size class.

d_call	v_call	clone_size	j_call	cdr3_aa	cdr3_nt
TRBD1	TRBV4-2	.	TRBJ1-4	CASSQDPGGFSEKLFF	TGTGCCAGCAGCCAAGACCCAGGGGGGTTTTCTGAAAAACTGTTTTTT
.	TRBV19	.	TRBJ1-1	CASSWSTVNTEAFF	TGTGCCAGTAGTTGGTCGACCGTGAACACTGAAGCTTTCTTT
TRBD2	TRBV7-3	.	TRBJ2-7	CASSVSGTSRYEQYF	TGTGCCAGCAGCGTATCCGGGACTAGCCGGTACGAGCAGTACTTC
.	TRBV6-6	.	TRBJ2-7	CASSYSAEYEQYF	TGTGCCAGCAGTTACTCGGCGGAGTACGAGCAGTACTTC
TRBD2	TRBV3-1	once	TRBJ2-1	CASSQEDGGKIYNEQFF	TGTGCCAGCAGCCAAGAAGACGGGGGGAAAATCTACAATGAGCAGTTCTTC
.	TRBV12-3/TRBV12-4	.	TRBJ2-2	CASSLQGDTGELFF	TGTGCCAGCAGTCTACAGGGAGACACCGGGGAGCTGTTTTTT
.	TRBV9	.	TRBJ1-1	CASSVGGRGNEVFF	TGTGCCAGCAGCGTAGGGGGCAGGGGAAATGAAGTTTTCTTT
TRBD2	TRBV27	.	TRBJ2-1	CASSSGLAGVNEQFF	TGTGCCAGCAGTTCGGGACTAGCGGGAGTGAATGAGCAGTTCTTC
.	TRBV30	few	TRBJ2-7	CAWTGTSYEQYF	TGTGCCTGGACCGGCACCTCCTACGAGCAGTACTTC
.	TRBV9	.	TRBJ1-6	CASSVEDIDSPLHF	TGTGCCAGCAGCGTAGAGGATATCGATTCACCCCTCCACTTT
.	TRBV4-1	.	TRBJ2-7	CASSQGGLPYEQYF	TGCGCCAGCAGCCAAGGGGGCTTACCCTACGAGCAGTACTTC
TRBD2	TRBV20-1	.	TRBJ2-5	CSARLADQETQYF	TGCAGTGCTAGACTAGCGGACCAAGAGACCCAGTACTTC
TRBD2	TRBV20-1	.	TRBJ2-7	CSARGSGGASEQYF	TGCAGTGCTAGGGGTAGCGGGGGGGCCTCCGAGCAGTACTTC
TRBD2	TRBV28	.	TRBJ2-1	CASRSPGLAFNEQFF	TGTGCCAGCAGATCTCCGGGACTAGCCTTCAATGAGCAGTTCTTC
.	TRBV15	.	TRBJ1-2	CATSRESRSNDYGYTF	TGTGCCACCAGCCGAGAATCCCGGTCAAATGACTATGGCTACACCTTC
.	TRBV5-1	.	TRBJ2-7	CASSLSYGAELVYEQYF	TGCGCCAGCAGCTTGAGTTATGGGGCGGAGTTGGTCTACGAGCAGTACTTC
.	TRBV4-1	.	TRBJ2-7	CASSPKDNSYEQYF	TGCGCCAGCAGCCCTAAGGACAACTCCTACGAGCAGTACTTC
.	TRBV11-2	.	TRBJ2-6	CASSSHMSGANVLTF	TGTGCCAGCAGCTCTCACATGTCTGGGGCCAACGTCCTGACTTTC
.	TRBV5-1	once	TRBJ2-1	CASSYSASWGNEQFF	TGCGCCAGCAGTTACTCCGCGAGTTGGGGGAATGAGCAGTTCTTC
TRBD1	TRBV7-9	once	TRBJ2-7	CASSLVSRGLGEQYF	TGTGCCAGCAGCTTAGTATCTAGGGGGCTGGGCGAGCAGTACTTC
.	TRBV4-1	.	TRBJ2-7	CASSHPPDGGRGEQYF	TGCGCCAGCAGCCACCCCCCAGATGGGGGAAGAGGAGAGCAGTACTTC
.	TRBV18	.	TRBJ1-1	CASSPGAGEGAFF	TGTGCCAGCTCACCTGGGGCAGGGGAGGGAGCTTTCTTT
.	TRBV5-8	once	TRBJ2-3	CASSLKTETTDTQYF	TGTGCCAGCAGCTTGAAAACAGAAACCACAGATACGCAGTATTTT
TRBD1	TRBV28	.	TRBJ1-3	CASSRGQGYRNTIYF	TGTGCCAGCAGTCGGGGACAGGGTTATCGAAACACCATATATTTT
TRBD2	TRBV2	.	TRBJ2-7	CASSEYGGTSYEQYF	TGTGCCAGCAGTGAATACGGGGGGACCTCCTACGAGCAGTACTTC
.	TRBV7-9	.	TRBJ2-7	CASSSNWDILSSYEQYF	TGTGCCAGCAGCTCCAACTGGGACATTTTGAGCTCCTACGAGCAGTACTTC
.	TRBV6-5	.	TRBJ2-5	CASSYSLGLQETQYF	TGTGCCAGCAGTTACTCTCTCGGGTTACAAGAGACCCAGTACTTC
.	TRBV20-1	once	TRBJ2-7	CSARQISSYEQYF	TGCAGTGCTAGGCAGATCAGCTCCTACGAGCAGTACTTC
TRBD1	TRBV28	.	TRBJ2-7	CASSSRQGSSAYEQYF	TGTGCCAGCAGTTCCCGACAGGGGTCTAGCGCCTACGAGCAGTACTTC
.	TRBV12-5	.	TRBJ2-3	CASGSILTDTQYF	TGTGCTAGTGGGTCGATTCTCACAGATACGCAGTATTTT
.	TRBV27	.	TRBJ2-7	CASSDLSSYEQYF	TGTGCCAGCAGTGATCTTAGCTCCTACGAGCAGTACTTC
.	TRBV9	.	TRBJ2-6	CASSVEVTVNSGANVLTF	TGTGCCAGCAGCGTAGAAGTTACGGTGAACTCTGGGGCCAACGTCCTGACTTTC
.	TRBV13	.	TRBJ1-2	CASSLGPPSGHANYGYTF	TGTGCCAGCAGCTTAGGCCCTCCCTCAGGGCATGCTAACTATGGCTACACCTTC
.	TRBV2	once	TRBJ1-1	CASVEGRTEAFF	TGTGCCAGCGTTGAGGGTCGGACTGAAGCTTTCTTT
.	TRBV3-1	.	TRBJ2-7	CASSPRWGRISGEQYF	TGTGCCAGCAGCCCAAGGTGGGGGCGGATAAGTGGAGAGCAGTACTTC
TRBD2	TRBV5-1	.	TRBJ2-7	CASSTGTSPLEQYF	TGCGCCAGCAGCACCGGGACTAGTCCTTTGGAGCAGTACTTC
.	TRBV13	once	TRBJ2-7	CASSLSAQSSYEQYF	TGTGCCAGCAGTCTCTCCGCACAGAGCTCCTACGAGCAGTACTTC
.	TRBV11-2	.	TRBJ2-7	CASSFHGGSYEQYF	TGTGCCAGCAGCTTTCACGGTGGCTCCTACGAGCAGTACTTC
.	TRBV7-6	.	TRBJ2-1	CASSYSDWSSYNEQFF	TGTGCCAGCAGCTACAGCGACTGGAGCTCCTACAATGAGCAGTTCTTC
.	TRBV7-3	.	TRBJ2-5	CASSTTGLGETQYF	TGTGCCAGCAGCACCACAGGGTTGGGAGAGACCCAGTACTTC
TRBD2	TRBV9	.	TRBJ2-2	CASSPEGLAGPTGELFF	TGTGCCAGCAGCCCCGAGGGTCTAGCGGGACCCACCGGGGAGCTGTTTTTT
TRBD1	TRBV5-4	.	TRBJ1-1	CASSLEGALGTEAFF	TGTGCCAGCAGCTTGGAGGGGGCTTTGGGCACTGAAGCTTTCTTT
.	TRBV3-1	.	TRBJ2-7	CASSQDRHHSYEQYF	TGTGCCAGCAGCCAAGATCGCCACCATTCCTACGAGCAGTACTTC
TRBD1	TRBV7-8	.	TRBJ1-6	CASSSPGQKNSPLHF	TGTGCCAGCAGTTCACCGGGACAGAAGAATTCACCCCTCCACTTT
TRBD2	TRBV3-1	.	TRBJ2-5	CASSQDSGLATETQYF	TGTGCCAGCAGCCAAGATTCGGGACTAGCGACGGAGACCCAGTACTTC
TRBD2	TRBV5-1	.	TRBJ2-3	CASSQGTSGNADTQYF	TGCGCCAGCAGCCAAGGGACTAGCGGGAATGCAGATACGCAGTATTTT
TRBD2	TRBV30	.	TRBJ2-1	CAWSVAAGGPDEQFF	TGTGCCTGGAGTGTAGCGGCGGGGGGGCCGGATGAGCAGTTCTTC